Below are 23 T cell receptor beta chains sequenced from a single sample in a study of blood T cells in healthy people across ages. Using a J-beta primer mix together with a sample-barcoded 5' primer, a second PCR was run for roughly 6 to 12 cycles. TCRdb analysed the 5' RACE reads with MiXCR anew, one entry per CDR3 protein. The sample has hundreds of thousands of distinct CDR3 sequences, 47% seen once; the top ten hold roughly 25%. Sequenced sample: blood. The receptors here all came from an elderly man in good health.

The chain combines TRBV6-5 with TRBJ2-7; TRBD2 matches 8 bases. The germline V gene has CDR1 MNHEY and CDR2 SVGAGI. Unmatched junction bases numbered 7, after V lost 0 bases and J lost 3 bases. The CDR3 is 16 residues long. The CDR3 nucleotides are TGTGCCAGCAGTTACTCGAAGACTAGCGAGGGCTACGAGCAGTACTTC. Amino acid sequence: CASSYSKTSEGYEQYF.

In the case of this clonotype: This may arise from a read error, as a much more abundant clone is one base away. The V gene is TRBV29-1, the J gene TRBJ2-3, with TRBD2 matching over 9 bases. Losses at the gene ends were 4 bases for V and 6 bases for J; bases not matched to a gene: 5. The CDR3 sequence is 13 residues long. Germline V gives CDR1 SQVTM, CDR2 ANQGSEA. The CDR3 DNA is TGCAGCGTTGTCAGCGGGAGGTTTGATACGCAGTATTTT. Protein product: CSVVSGRFDTQYF.

This clonotype was detected many times. This sequence joins TRBV6-5 and TRBJ1-5; 7 nucleotides agree with TRBD1. CDR3 length: 14 residues. V trimming: 4 bases; J trimming: 4 bases; junction bases outside the gene matches: 4. Germline V gene sequence: CDR1 MNHEY, CDR2 SVGAGI. In DNA, the CDR3 is TGTGCCAGCAGTTTGCCAGGGGGTAATCAGCCCCAGCATTTT. It translates to CASSLPGGNQPQHF.

The V call is TRBV28, the J call TRBJ2-5; maybe TRBD1 (5 bases). Trimming removed 5 bases at V and 2 bases at J, with 15 bases between. CDR3 length equals 15 residues. Germline values: CDR1 MDHEN, CDR2 SYDVKM. The CDR3 bases are TGTGCCAGCAGTCCGTGGACAAGCCAACAAGAGACCCAGTACTTC. This encodes CASSPWTSQQETQYF.

In its sample, this clonotype was seen a few times. The rearrangement joins TRBV11-2 to TRBJ2-5, with 7 bases identical to TRBD1. The CDR3 totals 11 residues. Germline CDR1 and CDR2: SGHAT and FQNNGV. V shed 6 bases and J 12 bases; nucleotides not matched to a gene: 7. The CDR3 is CASSSRDREYF. The CDR3 DNA follows: TGTGCCAGCAGTTCAAGGGACAGAGAGTACTTC.

The V and J genes are TRBV2 and TRBJ2-7; no clear D. Trimming cost V 2 bases and J 7 bases, with 6 bases left between them. From germline, CDR1 is SNHLY and CDR2 FYNNEI. CDR3 size: 11 residues. The CDR3 spells CASSELEEQYF. The CDR3 DNA is TGTGCCAGCAGTGAACTCGAGGAGCAGTACTTC.

This clonotype was counted a single time. This sequence joins TRBV5-1 and TRBJ1-2, with 9 bases lining up with TRBD1. Germline assignment: CDR1 SGHRS and CDR2 YFSETQ. The V segment lost 4 bases and the J segment 7 bases; nucleotides outside the gene matches: 5. CDR3 length: 13 amino acids. The CDR3 DNA follows: TGCGCCAGCAGCGAAGGACAGGGGAGTGGCTACACCTTC. This translates into CASSEGQGSGYTF. The full variable domain, completed using reference TRBV5-1 and TRBJ1-2, is KAGVTQTPRYLIKTRGQQVTLSCSPISGHRSVSWYQQTPGQGLQFLFEYFSETQRNKGNFPGRFSGRQFSNSRSEMNVSTLELGDSALYLCASSEGQGSGYTFGSGTRLTVV.

The chain employs TRBV4-2 and TRBJ2-3; 12 positions match TRBD2. The V and J ends lost 3 bases and 14 bases, in that order; junction bases with no gene match: 12. The CDR3 extends over 15 amino acids. Germline CDR1 is LGHNA and CDR2 is YNFKEQ. This CDR3 reads CASSQGLLAGGDAYF. CDR3 bases: TGTGCCAGCAGCCAGGGTCTGCTAGCGGGAGGGGACGCGTATTTT.

This clonotype was detected many times. The chain carries TRBV9 and TRBJ1-2; no reliable D call. Germline V gives CDR1 SGDLS, CDR2 YYNGEE. The CDR3 covers 13 residues. V lost 0 bases to trimming and J lost 8 bases, with 11 bases between them. CDR3: CASSVGMGTGYTF. CDR3 nucleotides: TGTGCCAGCAGCGTAGGGATGGGCACGGGCTACACCTTC.

The V call is TRBV7-2, the J call TRBJ1-6; no reliable D call. The germline CDR1 and CDR2 sequences are SGHTA and FQGNSA. CDR3 length: 16 residues. The V end lost 4 bases, the J end lost 6 bases, and 16 bases lay between the germline ends. This CDR3 reads CASSSGLGHTNSPLHF. The CDR3 nucleotides read TGTGCCAGCAGCTCAGGCCTTGGGCATACTAATTCACCCCTCCACTTT.

This clonotype came up a few times. The V and J genes are TRBV10-3 and TRBJ2-5; D is unresolved. The V and J ends lost 5 bases and 1 base respectively, with 8 bases between them. CDR3 size: 13 residues. The V gene's germline CDR1 is ENHRY and CDR2 SYGVKD. The CDR3 reads CAISLGLQETQYF. As DNA, the CDR3 is TGTGCCATCAGTTTGGGCCTCCAAGAGACCCAGTACTTC.

The chain recombines TRBV10-3 with TRBJ1-2; D may be TRBD1 (6 bases). This CDR3 is built from 15 residues. V gave up 0 bases and J gave up 12 bases, with 20 bases separating them. Germline CDR1 is ENHRY and CDR2 is SYGVKD. The CDR3 sequence is CAISESSGTPVSNTF. In DNA, the CDR3 is TGTGCCATCAGTGAGTCTTCGGGGACACCCGTCAGTAACACCTTC.

The chain joins TRBV21-1 to TRBJ2-5; the D call in the table, TRBD2, was not verified against the DNA. TRBV21-1 is termed a pseudogene. The CDR3 runs to 17 residues. As DNA, the CDR3 is TGTGCCAGCAGCAAAGCAAAGTCCGGGGGGCCTCGGAATGAGCAGTACTTC. Its translation is CASSKAKSGGPRNEQYF.

CDR3 region: CASSGTSGGAQYF. In nucleotides, the CDR3 is TGTGCCAGCAGCGGCACTAGCGGGGGCGCCCAGTACTTC. This chain links TRBV9 with TRBJ2-7; 11 bases align to TRBD2. The CDR3 contains 13 residues. V lost 3 bases and J lost 10; bases outside the gene matches: 6. Germline V gene lookup returns CDR1 SGDLS and CDR2 YYNGEE. The full variable domain, its missing parts supplied by reference TRBV9 and TRBJ2-7, is DSGVTQTPKHLITATGQRVTLRCSPRSGDLSVYWYQQSLDQGLQFLIQYYNGEERAKGNILERFSAQQFPDLHSELNLSSLELGDSALYFCASSGTSGGAQYFGPGTRLTVT.

V and J are TRBV20-1 and TRBJ2-1; 10 positions agree with TRBD2. CDR3 size: 14 residues. Germline V lookup: CDR1 DFQATT, CDR2 SNEGSKA (reference sequence). The junction had 11 bases not matched to a gene; V was cut back by 5 bases and J by 10 bases. The CDR3 loop is CSAGTLAGGMEQFF. The CDR3 coding sequence is TGCAGTGCTGGGACCTTAGCGGGAGGTATGGAGCAGTTCTTC.

The sample holds many counts of this clonotype. This chain joins TRBV7-2 and TRBJ2-3; TRBD2 aligns across 8 bases. V gave up 0 bases and J gave up 3 bases; unmatched junction bases: 5. The length of the CDR3 is 16 residues. In germline, CDR1 is SGHTA, CDR2 FQGNSA. The CDR3 region is CASSLAVPSGTDTQYF. The CDR3 coding sequence is TGTGCCAGCAGCTTAGCGGTCCCTAGCGGGACAGATACGCAGTATTTT.

The gene calls are TRBV29-1 and TRBJ1-2; D unclear. V was trimmed by 1 base and J by 8 bases, leaving 11 bases between them. This CDR3 contains 12 residues. The germline gives CDR1 SQVTM, CDR2 ANQGSEA. CDR3 nucleotide sequence: TGCAGCGTTGAAGCCAGGAGGGAAGGCTACACCTTC. Translation gives CSVEARREGYTF.

This clonotype was counted between two and nine times. This chain uses TRBV7-2 with TRBJ2-3, with 11 bases fitting TRBD2. Looked up from germline, CDR1 is SGHTA and CDR2 is FQGNSA. There are 17 residues in the CDR3. V shed 2 bases, J shed 5 bases, and the junction held 9 bases outside the gene matches. Here the CDR3 reads CASSLSGVAGGVDTQYF. In nucleotides, the CDR3 is TGTGCCAGCAGCTTAAGTGGAGTAGCGGGAGGGGTAGATACGCAGTATTTT. The whole variable domain, filled in from reference TRBV7-2 and TRBJ2-3, reads GAGVSQSPSNKVTEKGKDVELRCDPISGHTALYWYRQSLGQGLEFLIYFQGNSAPDKSGLPSDRFSAERTGGSVSTLTIQRTQQEDSAVYLCASSLSGVAGGVDTQYFGPGTRLTVL.

This chain joins TRBV10-3 and TRBJ2-2; D is ambiguous. The CDR3 is 12 residues long. Germline V gene data show CDR1 as ENHRY and CDR2 as SYGVKD. The germline V and J ends were trimmed by 2 bases and 6 bases, with 4 bases remaining between them. As DNA, the CDR3 is TGTGCCATCAGTGAGCCTTCCGGGGAGCTGTTTTTT. Its protein is CAISEPSGELFF.

This clonotype turned up a few times. The rearrangement links TRBV20-1 to TRBJ2-3; 7 positions agree with TRBD2. The CDR3 contains 15 residues. Germline V CDR1 and CDR2: DFQATT, SNEGSKA (reference sequence). V was pared by 1 base and J by 4 bases, with 8 bases of the junction left unmatched. The CDR3 sequence: CSARGLAERADTQYF. CDR3 nucleotides: TGCAGTGCTAGAGGGCTAGCGGAACGAGCAGATACGCAGTATTTT.

There are a few counts of this clonotype. V usage is TRBV28 and J usage is TRBJ2-1, with D hard to call. The V gene lost 2 bases and the J gene lost 7 bases, with 9 bases spanning the gap. Germline values: CDR1 MDHEN, CDR2 SYDVKM. The CDR3 sequence is 13 residues long. CDR3 protein: CASSLEVMNEQFF. In nucleotides, the CDR3 is TGTGCCAGCAGTTTAGAGGTGATGAATGAGCAGTTCTTC. Complete variable domain (other parts from reference TRBV28 and TRBJ2-1): DVKVTQSSRYLVKRTGEKVFLECVQDMDHENMFWYRQDPGLGLRLIYFSYDVKMKEKGDIPEGYSVSREKKERFSLILESASTNQTSMYLCASSLEVMNEQFFGPGTRLTVL.

The gene calls are TRBV4-1 and TRBJ1-5; no reliable D call. CDR3 length equals 14 residues. CDR1 is MGHRA, CDR2 YSYEKL, per germline. Trimming pared 4 bases from V and 3 bases from J, leaving 10 bases between. CDR3 amino acids: CASSLKEDNQPQHF. CDR3 coding DNA: TGCGCCAGCAGCCTCAAGGAGGACAATCAGCCCCAGCATTTT.

This chain uses TRBV6-5 with TRBJ2-3; the D is unclear. V was pared by 4 bases and J by 4 bases, with 12 bases between. Germline assignment: CDR1 MNHEY and CDR2 SVGAGI. The CDR3 is made up of 14 amino acids. As DNA, the CDR3 is TGTGCCAGCAGTTTTCAAGAGCGACCAGATACGCAGTATTTT. It is translated as CASSFQERPDTQYF.